Below, one T cell receptor beta chain is given with its context. Trimming at V came to 2 bases and at J to 4 bases, leaving 2 bases not matched to a gene. Germline assignment: CDR1 GTSNPN and CDR2 SVGIG (reference sequence). The length of the CDR3 is 14 residues. The sample originates from a study of technical replicates of blood from a handful of donors. Generated by immunoSEQ multiplex PCR, the TCRdb table keeps only in-frame clones and is missing some. The table has some 77,000 clones, 92% seen once. J is TRBJ2-1 and V is TRBV30; 10 bases are shared with TRBD1. Sequenced sample: T cells isolated from PBMCs. The TCR originated in a human donor in good health. Here the CDR3 reads CAWSWTGGYNEQFF. Written as DNA, the CDR3 is TGTGCCTGGAGTTGGACAGGGGGGTACAATGAGCAGTTCTTC.